This T cell receptor (beta chain) comes out of a study of blood T cells in healthy people across ages. The donors, all healthy, were Caucasians living in Russia, aged roughly 6 to 100. PBMCs, at least 7 million per sample, were isolated. For this clonotype: Its antigen is unknown.

A second roughly 7 to 11 cycle PCR used barcoded and J-beta primers. Every cDNA molecule bore a tag from a template-switch adaptor containing 12 random nucleotides. TCRdb independently ran MiXCR on the 5' RACE reads; one entry per CDR3 protein. In the table there are around 1,800,000 distinct CDR3 sequences, 35% to 50% of which are singletons. Findings and caveats of the study: Among T cells, TCR beta diversity per million cells dropped roughly linearly as age rose.

The CDR3 extends over 12 amino acids. Per germline, CDR1 SGHVS and CDR2 FQNEAQ. Sequences were obtained from blood. The receptor was derived from a human donor in good health. The V call is TRBV7-8, the J call TRBJ2-5, with 7 bases that match TRBD1. The CDR3 here is CALGQNQETQYF. As DNA, the CDR3 is TGTGCTTTGGGACAGAACCAAGAGACCCAGTACTTC.